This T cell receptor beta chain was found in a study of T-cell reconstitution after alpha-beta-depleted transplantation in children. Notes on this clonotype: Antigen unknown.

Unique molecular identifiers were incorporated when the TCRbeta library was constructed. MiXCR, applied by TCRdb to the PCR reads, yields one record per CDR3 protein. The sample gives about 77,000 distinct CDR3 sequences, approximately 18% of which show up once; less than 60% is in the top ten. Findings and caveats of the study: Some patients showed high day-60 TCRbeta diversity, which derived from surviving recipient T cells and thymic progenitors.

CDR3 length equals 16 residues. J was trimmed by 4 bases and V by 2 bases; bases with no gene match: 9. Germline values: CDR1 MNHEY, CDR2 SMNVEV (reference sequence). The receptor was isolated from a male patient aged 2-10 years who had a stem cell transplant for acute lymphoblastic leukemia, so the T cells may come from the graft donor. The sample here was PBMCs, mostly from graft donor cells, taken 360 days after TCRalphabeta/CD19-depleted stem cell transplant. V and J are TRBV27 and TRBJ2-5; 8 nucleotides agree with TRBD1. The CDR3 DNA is TGTGCCAGCAGTTTAAACCCCTGGACAGGGTTAGAGACCCAGTACTTC. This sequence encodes CASSLNPWTGLETQYF.